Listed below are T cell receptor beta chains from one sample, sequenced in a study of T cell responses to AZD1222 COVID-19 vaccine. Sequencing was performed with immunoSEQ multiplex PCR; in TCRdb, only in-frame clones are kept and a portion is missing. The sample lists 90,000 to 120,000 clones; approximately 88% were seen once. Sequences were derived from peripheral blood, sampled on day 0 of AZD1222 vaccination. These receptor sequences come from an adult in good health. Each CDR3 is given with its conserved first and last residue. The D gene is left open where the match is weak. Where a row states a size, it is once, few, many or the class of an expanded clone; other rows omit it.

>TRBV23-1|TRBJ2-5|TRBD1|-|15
TGCGCCAGCAGTCGGGGACAGGGGCAGTGTGGGACCCAGTACTTC
CASSRGQGQCGTQYF
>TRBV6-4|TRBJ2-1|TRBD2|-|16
TGTGCCAGCAGTGAAGAGATAGCGGGATCGGGTAATGAGCAGTTCTTC
CASSEEIAGSGNEQFF
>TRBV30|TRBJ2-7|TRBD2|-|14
TGTGCCTGGAGTAAGACTAGCGGGGGGTACGAGCAGTACTTC
CAWSKTSGGYEQYF
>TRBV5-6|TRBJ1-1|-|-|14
TGTGCCAGCAGCTTGCCGGGACGGGGCACTGAAGCTTTCTTT
CASSLPGRGTEAFF
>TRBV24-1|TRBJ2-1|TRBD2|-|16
TGTGCCACCAGTGATTTGGTAGCGGGAGGTCACAATGAGCAGTTCTTC
CATSDLVAGGHNEQFF
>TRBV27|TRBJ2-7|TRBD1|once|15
TGTGCCAGCAGACCCGGACAGGGCCTTCCCTACGAGCAGTACTTC
CASRPGQGLPYEQYF
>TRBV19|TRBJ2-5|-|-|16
TGTGCCAGTAGTACCCGTAAAACGGGCATCCAAGAGACCCAGTACTTC
CASSTRKTGIQETQYF
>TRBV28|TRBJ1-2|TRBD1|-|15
TGTGCCAGCAGTCTCCCGGGACAGGGTACCTATGGCTACACCTTC
CASSLPGQGTYGYTF
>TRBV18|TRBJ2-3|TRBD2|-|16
TGTGCCAGCTCAGCCGGGACTAGCGGGAGTGCCGATACGCAGTATTTT
CASSAGTSGSADTQYF
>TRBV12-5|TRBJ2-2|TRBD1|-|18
TGTGCTAGTGCCGCGGACAGGGCAGAAAACGCGAACACCGGGGAGCTGTTTTTT
CASAADRAENANTGELFF
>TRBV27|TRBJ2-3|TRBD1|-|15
TGTGCCAGCTATAAGGCCGACAGGGTCACAGATACGCAGTATTTT
CASYKADRVTDTQYF
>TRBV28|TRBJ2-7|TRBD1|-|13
TGTGCCAGCAGGACCTCGGGACAGGCCCAGCAGTACTTC
CASRTSGQAQQYF
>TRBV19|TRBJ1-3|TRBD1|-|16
TGTGCCAGTAGTATCTATACAGGGGTCTCTGGAAACACCATATATTTT
CASSIYTGVSGNTIYF
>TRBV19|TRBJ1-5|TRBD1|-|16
TGTGCCAGTAGTACGGGGACAGGGGAAAGTAATCAGCCCCAGCATTTT
CASSTGTGESNQPQHF